The clone carrying this TCR beta chain was counted between two and nine times. The entry originates in a study of blood T cells in healthy people across ages. Deletions cut 4 bases from V and 5 bases from J, with 14 bases between. The CDR3 consists of 14 residues. Germline-derived CDR1 and CDR2 are MNHNS and SASEGT. Alongside a J-beta primer mix, a sample-barcoded 5' primer served in a second PCR lasting roughly 7 to 11 cycles. Every sample returned 2.5 million or more CDR3-containing paired-end reads. TCRdb reprocessed the 5' RACE reads with MiXCR, giving one entry per CDR3 protein. The sample yields over 600,000 distinct CDR3 sequences, 40% to 45% seen once.

This TCR was recovered from a man older than 75 in good health. What was sequenced was blood. The V and J genes are TRBV6-1 and TRBJ2-5; possibly TRBD1 or TRBD2 for D (5 bases each). The CDR3 sequence: CASSASQGGETQYF. CDR3 sequence (DNA): TGTGCCAGCAGTGCAAGCCAGGGCGGGGAGACCCAGTACTTC.